This T cell receptor beta chain comes out of a study of cytomegalovirus exposure and HLA in healthy donors. Study-wide findings and caveats: Researchers catalogued 150 or so TCR beta chains as cytomegalovirus-associated.

This CDR3 region has 15 residues. V gave up 5 bases and J gave up 0 bases, with 13 bases separating them. Germline V gives CDR1 LNHDA, CDR2 SQIVND (reference sequence). As for this clone: As yet, its antigen is unknown.

Here immunoSEQ multiplex PCR was the method, and the copy in TCRdb shows in-frame clones only, minus some. This table has around 200,000 clones, about 81% appearing once. The chain joins TRBV19 to TRBJ1-1; the D gene is possibly TRBD1 (5 bases). The material sequenced was PBMCs. This TCR came from a woman aged 25 to 39 in good health and CMV-seronegative. The CDR3 DNA reads as TGTGCCAGTAGTCGAGCGTGGGGGGTGAACACTGAAGCTTTCTTT. It yields the protein CASSRAWGVNTEAFF.